Each of the 23 T cell receptor beta chains below was sequenced from the same sample in a study of cytomegalovirus exposure and HLA in healthy donors. Researchers ran the PCR with 60 Vbeta and 13 Jbeta primers. Repertoires were generated with immunoSEQ multiplex PCR, while TCRdb's copy carries only in-frame clones and drops some. The table shows around 130,000 clones, with about four fifths occurring only once. The sequencing input was PBMCs. The receptors derive from a man aged 30 to 45 in good health and CMV-seronegative.

The chain has TRBV5-1 and TRBJ2-1; 7 nucleotides match TRBD2. Germline loops: CDR1 SGHRS, CDR2 YFSETQ. The V gene end was trimmed by 4 bases and the J gene end by 8 bases; junction bases not matched to a gene: 6. CDR3 size: 13 residues. The CDR3: CASSIQGGDEQFF. DNA of the CDR3: TGCGCCAGCAGCATCCAGGGAGGGGATGAGCAGTTCTTC.

The rearrangement uses TRBV15 and TRBJ1-3, with D unclear. Per the germline V gene, CDR1 is LNHNV and CDR2 is YYDKDF (reference sequence). V lost 1 base and J lost 0, with 7 bases in between. The CDR3 has 15 residues. The CDR3 bases are TGTGCCACCAGCAGAGCAGGATTCTCTGGAAACACCATATATTTT. It translates to CATSRAGFSGNTIYF.

The genes are TRBV6-6 and TRBJ2-3, with a possible D match to TRBD2 (7 bases). CDR1 and CDR2 from the germline V gene are MNHNY and SVGAGI (reference sequence). V lost 5 bases and J 7 bases, leaving 13 bases between the germline ends. The CDR3 spans 13 residues. CDR3 coding DNA: TGTGCCAGCAGTCCCCGGGGGGCTAATACGCAGTATTTT. Translated, it gives CASSPRGANTQYF.

The chain combines TRBV6-4 with TRBJ2-6, with D hard to call. CDR1 MRHNA and CDR2 SNTAGT come from the germline V gene. The CDR3 runs to 14 residues. V lost 8 bases, J lost 0 bases, and 8 bases lay in between. The CDR3 nucleotides are TGTGCCAGCGCTGAGTACTCTGGGGCCAACGTCCTGACTTTC. Protein: CASAEYSGANVLTF.

This clone has only one observation. This rearrangement joins TRBV5-1 to TRBJ1-1, with D hard to call. Trimming pared 0 bases from V and 4 bases from J, leaving 10 bases between. From germline, CDR1 is SGHRS and CDR2 YFSETQ. The CDR3 totals 14 residues. The CDR3 DNA follows: TGCGCCAGCAGCTTGGTGGTGGGGAGCACTGAAGCTTTCTTT. Translation: CASSLVVGSTEAFF.

This chain links TRBV19 with TRBJ2-7; 7 positions agree with TRBD1. The CDR3 is made up of 14 amino acids. Trimming at V came to 1 base and at J to 2 bases, leaving 2 bases not matched to a gene. Germline values: CDR1 LNHDA, CDR2 SQIVND (reference sequence). The CDR3 DNA reads as TGTGCCAGTAGTATAGCTCAGGGGGCCTACGAGCAGTACTTC. This encodes CASSIAQGAYEQYF.

In its sample, this clone was seen a few times. The conserved phenylalanine or tryptophan normally closing the CDR3 is absent here, so this likely arose from a read error. The limits of the CDR3 on the DNA are not certain, so only TCRdb's listed CDR3 is given. The chain couples TRBV28 to TRBJ2-7; TRBD2 is taken as the D call from the table, unchecked against the DNA. Germline V lookup: CDR1 MDHEN, CDR2 SYDVKM. From its first to its last residue, the CDR3 has 13 amino acids. This chain's CDR3 is CASSSQGEGTRVA.

The J gene is TRBJ2-7, the V gene TRBV2, with TRBD1 matching 7 bases. The CDR3 length is 14 residues. The V gene's germline CDR1 is SNHLY and CDR2 FYNNEI. The trim removed 2 bases at V and 3 bases at J, leaving 4 bases unmatched. This CDR3 reads CASSENRGLYEQYF. CDR3 DNA sequence: TGTGCCAGCAGTGAAAACAGGGGTCTCTACGAGCAGTACTTC.

The V and J genes are TRBV7-9 and TRBJ2-6; D possibly corresponds to TRBD1 (5 bases). Trimming removed 1 base from V and 7 bases from J, with 11 bases in between. CDR3 size: 15 residues. Per germline, CDR1 SEHNR and CDR2 FQNEAQ (reference sequence). CDR3 region: CASSLVGAVANVLTF. The CDR3 DNA reads TGTGCCAGCAGCTTAGTAGGGGCTGTCGCCAACGTCCTGACTTTC.

The chain has TRBV7-9 and TRBJ2-1; possibly TRBD2 for D (6 bases). V lost 4 bases to trimming and J lost 8 bases, with 12 bases between them. The CDR3 is made up of 13 amino acids. Germline V gene lookup returns CDR1 SEHNR and CDR2 FQNEAQ (reference sequence). The CDR3 nucleotides read TGTGCCAGCAGCTCCCTGGGACTCTATGAGCAGTTCTTC. Translated: CASSSLGLYEQFF.

The chain couples TRBV27 to TRBJ1-4, with D unresolved. V gave up 2 bases and J gave up 4 bases, with 11 bases separating them. Germline values: CDR1 MNHEY, CDR2 SMNVEV (reference sequence). CDR3 size: 15 residues. CDR3 sequence reads: CASSLIFGDNEKLFF. The CDR3 coding sequence is TGTGCCAGCAGTTTAATCTTTGGAGATAATGAAAAACTGTTTTTT. The full variable domain, with the rest looked up from reference TRBV27 and TRBJ1-4, is EAQVTQNPRYLITVTGKKLTVTCSQNMNHEYMSWYRQDPGLGLRQIYYSMNVEVTDKGDVPEGYKVSRKEKRNFPLILESPSPNQTSLYFCASSLIFGDNEKLFFGSGTQLSVL.

The rearrangement joins TRBV7-9 to TRBJ2-7, with a possible D match to TRBD2 (6 bases). CDR3 length: 13 residues. V was trimmed by 3 bases and J by 1 base, leaving 7 bases between them. Germline assignment: CDR1 SEHNR and CDR2 FQNEAQ (reference sequence). The CDR3 sequence is CASSFGGSYEQYF. DNA of the CDR3: TGTGCCAGCAGCTTCGGAGGGTCCTACGAGCAGTACTTC.

This clone has only a few counts. The chain combines TRBV18 with TRBJ1-2; D uncertain. Germline V lookup: CDR1 KGHSH, CDR2 LQKENI. The CDR3 is 13 amino acids. Trimming shortened V by 6 bases and J by 1 base, and 9 bases separated the two germline ends. The CDR3 region is CASSQRVNYGYTF. The DNA for the CDR3 is TGTGCCAGCTCCCAGAGGGTTAACTATGGCTACACCTTC. Complete variable domain (other parts from reference TRBV18 and TRBJ1-2): NAGVMQNPRHLVRRRGQEARLRCSPMKGHSHVYWYRQLPEEGLKFMVYLQKENIIDESGMPKERFSAEFPKEGPSILRIQQVVRGDSAAYFCASSQRVNYGYTFGSGTRLTVV.

This sequence joins TRBV6-5 and TRBJ2-7; tentative D call: TRBD1 (6 bases). CDR3 length: 15 amino acids. V was cut by 5 bases and J by 7 bases, with 21 bases left in between. CDR1 MNHEY and CDR2 SVGAGI come from the germline V gene. The CDR3: CASSRSSSGAGEQYF. The CDR3, as DNA: TGTGCCAGCAGTCGCAGTTCGTCAGGGGCTGGGGAGCAGTACTTC.

The chain has TRBV7-6 and TRBJ2-7; 9 nucleotides line up with TRBD2. Per germline, CDR1 SGHVS and CDR2 FNYEAQ. V shed 4 bases and J 0 bases; nucleotides not matched to a gene: 1. The CDR3 spans 14 residues. CDR3 DNA sequence: TGTGCCAGCAGCTCGACTAGCGGCTCCTACGAGCAGTACTTC. Its protein product is CASSSTSGSYEQYF. Filled out from reference TRBV7-6 and TRBJ2-7, the complete variable domain reads GAGVSQSPRYKVTKRGQDVALRCDPISGHVSLYWYRQALGQGPEFLTYFNYEAQQDKSGLPNDRFSAERPEGSISTLTIQRTEQRDSAMYRCASSSTSGSYEQYFGPGTRLTVT.

About this clone itself: Other DNA sequences within the sample encode an identical CDR3. This chain connects TRBV20-1 to TRBJ1-2, with D unclear. The V gene's germline CDR1 is DFQATT and CDR2 SNEGSKA (reference sequence). With 5 bases removed from V and 2 bases from J, the gap between germline ends came to 6 bases. This CDR3 region has 11 residues. CDR3 bases: TGCAGTGCTCGAGTAAACTATGGCTACACCTTC. It yields the protein CSARVNYGYTF.

The V and J genes are TRBV9 and TRBJ2-3; 8 bases map to TRBD2. CDR1 SGDLS and CDR2 YYNGEE come from the germline V gene. With 3 bases clipped from V and 4 bases from J, the junction kept 10 bases outside the gene matches. This CDR3 is built from 16 residues. DNA of the CDR3: TGTGCCAGCAGCGCCCGGGGGGGCGGGAGTTCAGATACGCAGTATTTT. Translated, it gives CASSARGGGSSDTQYF.

The genes are TRBV15 and TRBJ2-3; 13 nucleotides agree with TRBD2. Germline CDR1 LNHNV, CDR2 YYDKDF (reference sequence). The J segment lost 1 base and the V segment lost 3 bases, leaving 1 base of the junction unmatched. The CDR3 totals 16 residues. The CDR3 reads CATSSGTSGGTDTQYF. The CDR3 nucleotides read TGTGCCACCAGCAGTGGGACTAGCGGGGGCACAGATACGCAGTATTTT. Together with reference TRBV15 and TRBJ2-3, the CDR3 gives the full variable domain: DAMVIQNPRYQVTQFGKPVTLSCSQTLNHNVMYWYQQKSSQAPKLLFHYYDKDFNNEADTPDNFQSRRPNTSFCFLDIRSPGLGDTAMYLCATSSGTSGGTDTQYFGPGTRLTVL.

The chain carries TRBV4-3 and TRBJ2-3, with TRBD1 as a possible D gene (6 bases). The CDR3 totals 16 residues. Trimming took off 3 bases at V and 2 bases at J, with 15 bases between the two ends. Looked up from germline, CDR1 is LGHNA and CDR2 is YSLEER. CDR3 coding DNA: TGCGCCAGCAGCCATTCTCCGGGACACCTCACAGATACGCAGTATTTT. This gives the protein CASSHSPGHLTDTQYF.

The CDR3 here is CASSFLAGPNYEQYF. The CDR3, as DNA: TGTGCCAGCAGCTTTCTAGCGGGACCTAATTACGAGCAGTACTTC. The gene calls are TRBV9 and TRBJ2-7; 9 bases are a match to TRBD2. V gave up 4 bases and J gave up 4 bases; unmatched junction bases: 9. From germline, CDR1 is SGDLS and CDR2 YYNGEE. CDR3 length: 15 residues.

This clone was seen once. The rearrangement joins TRBV27 to TRBJ1-4; D unclear. The V and J ends lost 3 bases and 6 bases respectively, with 11 bases between them. Per the germline V gene, CDR1 is MNHEY and CDR2 is SMNVEV (reference sequence). The CDR3 totals 14 residues. Here the CDR3 reads CASSFSDSDEKLFF. In DNA, the CDR3 is TGTGCCAGCAGTTTTTCCGATAGTGATGAAAAACTGTTTTTT.

A single count supports this clone. The rearrangement joins TRBV4-3 to TRBJ1-4; TRBD1 is a possible D gene (6 bases). This CDR3 has 16 amino acids. Germline V gene lookup returns CDR1 LGHNA and CDR2 YSLEER. The germline V and J ends were trimmed by 2 bases and 0 bases, with 10 bases remaining between them. In DNA, the CDR3 is TGCGCCAGCAGCCAAACAGGGATTGCAACTAATGAAAAACTGTTTTTT. Translated, it gives CASSQTGIATNEKLFF.

J is TRBJ1-5 and V is TRBV4-1, with 7 bases that match TRBD1. The CDR3 contains 15 residues. After removal of 4 bases from V and 1 base from J, the junction contained 4 bases not matched to a gene. Germline CDR1 MGHRA, CDR2 YSYEKL. CDR3 residues: CASSLVGQSNQPQHF. DNA for the CDR3: TGCGCCAGCAGCCTAGTGGGACAGAGCAATCAGCCCCAGCATTTT.